What follows are 25 T cell receptor beta chains derived from one specimen sequenced in a study of beta chain features in type 1 diabetes. What these receptors recognize is not known. The study's findings and limits: Shortening of TCRB CDR3s, moderate but significant, appeared in all four CD4+ subsets of Type 1 diabetes patients.

Sequenced material consisted of expressed TCRB transcripts (all of the isolated RNA was reverse transcribed). Here immunoSEQ multiplex PCR was the method, and the copy in TCRdb shows in-frame clones only, minus some. Of 600,000 to 700,000 clones in the sample, roughly 12% were seen once. The sequencing sample was made of naive CD4+ T cells from blood. These receptors were collected from a man aged 30 to 39 with type 1 diabetes.

The chain recombines TRBV11-2 with TRBJ2-3, with 7 bases that match TRBD2. V shed 5 bases and J 5 bases; nucleotides not matched to a gene: 10. CDR3 size: 15 residues. Germline V gene sequence: CDR1 SGHAT, CDR2 FQNNGV. As DNA, the CDR3 is TGTGCCAGCAGCCGTCGTGCGGGGGAAATAGATACGCAGTATTTT. Residues: CASSRRAGEIDTQYF.

This clone occurred a few times. The gene calls are TRBV14 and TRBJ2-1; 9 bases align to TRBD2. The CDR3 has 16 amino acids. Trimming at V came to 1 base and at J to 4 bases, leaving 5 bases not matched to a gene. Looked up from germline, CDR1 is SGHDN and CDR2 is FVKESK. The CDR3 sequence is CASSQVTAGGYNEQFF. In DNA, the CDR3 is TGTGCCAGCAGCCAAGTGACGGCGGGGGGGTACAATGAGCAGTTCTTC.

This clone came up a few times. Its ends do not fully match the called genes, so a read error is possible. This chain uses TRBV28 with TRBJ2-7; either TRBD1 or TRBD2 may supply D (5 bases each). The CDR3 runs to 12 residues. CDR1 MDHEN and CDR2 SYDVKM come from the germline V gene. This CDR3 is CASGLEGLPLGF. For the CDR3, the DNA is TGTGCCAGCGGGTTAGAGGGGCTCCCGCTTGGCTTC.

This clone was seen a few times. The gene calls are TRBV6-6 and TRBJ1-1; tentatively, D is TRBD1 (5 bases). Germline V gene data show CDR1 as MNHNY and CDR2 as SVGAGI (reference sequence). Deletions cut 7 bases from V and 1 base from J, with 19 bases between. This CDR3 spans 16 amino acids. The CDR3 bases are TGTGCCAGCACCCTCTGGCAGGGAGAAAGGAACACTGAAGCTTTCTTT. Translated: CASTLWQGERNTEAFF.

This clone was counted only a few times. This chain links TRBV11-2 with TRBJ2-3; 7 bases line up with TRBD1. The CDR3 is 12 amino acids. Germline CDR1 reads SGHAT; CDR2 reads FQNNGV. J gave up 10 bases and V 7 bases, and 8 bases lay outside the gene matches. The CDR3 sequence: CASTQGGPAQYF. CDR3 bases: TGTGCCAGCACCCAAGGGGGCCCGGCGCAGTATTTT.

This clone was detected a few times. The same CDR3 is also encoded by other DNA sequences in this sample. The chain carries TRBV5-1 and TRBJ2-1; D not resolved. CDR3 length equals 15 residues. The ends were cut back, 2 bases at V and 0 bases at J, with 9 bases in the middle. Germline loops: CDR1 SGHRS, CDR2 YFSETQ. In nucleotides, the CDR3 is TGCGCCAGCAGCTTAGATTCCAGCTCCTACAATGAGCAGTTCTTC. As protein: CASSLDSSSYNEQFF.

The chain couples TRBV4-2 to TRBJ2-3; maybe TRBD2 (5 bases). This CDR3 contains 16 residues. Germline CDR1 LGHNA, CDR2 YNFKEQ. Trimming took 0 bases from V and 3 from J, leaving 13 bases between them. This CDR3 reads CASSQDGVASTDTQYF. The CDR3 DNA follows: TGTGCCAGCAGCCAAGATGGGGTAGCGAGTACAGATACGCAGTATTTT.

A few counts support this clone. The genes are TRBV27 and TRBJ1-5, with D unresolved. This CDR3 has 13 residues. Germline V CDR1 and CDR2: MNHEY, SMNVEV (reference sequence). The V end lost 5 bases, the J end lost 3 bases, and 8 bases lay between the germline ends. The CDR3, as DNA: TGTGCCAGCAGTCCCGTTATCAATCAGCCCCAGCATTTT. Its protein product is CASSPVINQPQHF.

In this sample, this clone turned up a few times. The rearrangement uses TRBV7-9 and TRBJ2-5, with D perhaps TRBD1 or TRBD2 (5 bases each). Germline CDR1 SEHNR, CDR2 FQNEAQ (reference sequence). This CDR3 region has 13 residues. Between the trimmed V and J ends, which lost 7 bases and 2 bases, there was a span of 11 bases. The CDR3 sequence: CASTPGQQETQYF. CDR3 bases: TGTGCCAGCACCCCGGGGCAGCAAGAGACCCAGTACTTC.

The CDR3 DNA follows: TGTGCTAGTGGGGCGGGCAATCAGCCCCAGCATTTT. Protein sequence: CASGAGNQPQHF. This chain connects TRBV12-5 to TRBJ1-5; the D is unclear. Germline V gives CDR1 LGHNT, CDR2 FRNRAP. The CDR3 contains 12 residues. The ends were cut back, 6 bases at V and 2 bases at J, with 5 bases in the middle.

V gene TRBV18 combines with J gene TRBJ2-1; D is ambiguous. The CDR3 length is 14 residues. The ends were cut back, 2 bases at V and 0 bases at J, with 5 bases in the middle. The germline V gene encodes CDR1 KGHSH and CDR2 LQKENI. The CDR3, as DNA: TGTGCCAGCTCACCAGGGTTCTCCTACAATGAGCAGTTCTTC. Its protein is CASSPGFSYNEQFF.

This sequence joins TRBV14 and TRBJ2-1, with D unclear. The CDR3 runs to 14 residues. Germline V gives CDR1 SGHDN, CDR2 FVKESK. Trimming removed 0 bases from V and 4 bases from J, with 7 bases in between. The DNA for the CDR3 is TGTGCCAGCAGCCAAGATTGGCGTTACAATGAGCAGTTCTTC. It encodes CASSQDWRYNEQFF.

This clone showed up just a few times. The chain links TRBV30 to TRBJ1-4; D is unclear. The CDR3 is 12 residues long. Deletions cut 5 bases from V and 8 bases from J, with 12 bases between. Germline V gene data show CDR1 as GTSNPN and CDR2 as SVGIG (reference sequence). This CDR3 reads CAWGLWGEKLFF. For the CDR3, the DNA is TGTGCCTGGGGACTCTGGGGAGAAAAACTGTTTTTT.

The chain links TRBV27 to TRBJ2-7; 8 bases are a match to TRBD1. The CDR3 is made up of 15 amino acids. Germline V gene sequence: CDR1 MNHEY, CDR2 SMNVEV (reference sequence). After removal of 7 bases from V and 0 bases from J, the junction contained 8 bases not matched to a gene. The CDR3 loop is CASKKGQGGSYEQYF. The CDR3 DNA reads as TGTGCCAGCAAAAAAGGACAGGGAGGCTCCTACGAGCAGTACTTC.

In its sample, this clone was seen a few times. V is TRBV7-2 and J is TRBJ2-5; 13 positions match TRBD2. The CDR3 totals 18 residues. CDR1 and CDR2 from the germline V gene are SGHTA and FQGNSA. The V segment lost 1 base and the J segment 2 bases; nucleotides outside the gene matches: 7. CDR3 nucleotide sequence: TGTGCCAGCAGCTTAGGCCGACTAGCGGGGGGTAGGCAAGAGACCCAGTACTTC. Amino acids: CASSLGRLAGGRQETQYF.

The chain links TRBV21-1 to TRBJ2-5. TRBV21-1 is a known pseudogene. This CDR3 is built from 15 residues. As DNA, the CDR3 is TGTGCCAGCAGCAGAGGGACGGCTACCCAAGAGACCCAGTACTTC. Its protein product is CASSRGTATQETQYF.

The chain is built from TRBV6-5 and TRBJ2-2; 9 bases are a match to TRBD1. V gave up 6 bases and J gave up 5 bases; unmatched junction bases: 4. The CDR3 has 14 residues. The germline V gene has CDR1 MNHEY and CDR2 SVGAGI. This chain's CDR3 is CASSLQGATGELFF. In DNA form, the CDR3 reads TGTGCCAGCAGCCTACAGGGGGCTACCGGGGAGCTGTTTTTT.

The chain uses TRBV5-1 and TRBJ2-2; TRBD2 might be the D (5 bases). The germline V and J ends were trimmed by 6 bases and 2 bases, with 14 bases remaining between them. The CDR3 runs to 15 residues. CDR1 is SGHRS and CDR2 is YFSETQ in the germline V gene. The CDR3 loop is CASTPVGVNTGELFF. The CDR3 DNA reads TGCGCCAGCACCCCCGTCGGGGTTAACACCGGGGAGCTGTTTTTT.

This clone turned up a few times. The chain joins TRBV13 to TRBJ2-6; D is possibly TRBD1 or TRBD2 (5 bases each). The CDR3 contains 21 residues. The V gene lost 5 bases and the J gene lost 0 bases, with 26 bases spanning the gap. Germline CDR1 is PRHDT and CDR2 is FYEKMQ (reference sequence). The CDR3 region has the DNA TGTGCCAGCAGCCCCACCGGGGCTTCGTACAGGTCCGGCTCTGGGGCCAACGTCCTGACTTTC. Residues: CASSPTGASYRSGSGANVLTF.

The V and J genes are TRBV2 and TRBJ2-2; D unclear. Trimming pared 4 bases from V and 7 bases from J, leaving 13 bases between. Germline V gene lookup returns CDR1 SNHLY and CDR2 FYNNEI. The CDR3 covers 14 residues. CDR3 amino acids: CASSARSWDGELFF. CDR3 bases: TGTGCCAGCAGTGCAAGAAGTTGGGACGGGGAGCTGTTTTTT. Full variable domain (outside the CDR3, taken from reference TRBV2 and TRBJ2-2): EPEVTQTPSHQVTQMGQEVILRCVPISNHLYFYWYRQILGQKVEFLVSFYNNEISEKSEIFDDQFSVERPDGSNFTLKIRSTKLEDSAMYFCASSARSWDGELFFGEGSRLTVL.

The chain joins TRBV7-9 to TRBJ2-7; TRBD1 agrees at 12 bases. Germline V CDR1 and CDR2: SEHNR, FQNEAQ (reference sequence). This CDR3 region has 15 residues. After removal of 5 bases from V and 2 bases from J, the junction contained 4 bases not matched to a gene. The CDR3 sequence: CASSPGQGAAYEQYF. The CDR3 DNA follows: TGTGCCAGCAGCCCGGGACAGGGGGCCGCCTACGAGCAGTACTTC.

The chain employs TRBV21-1 and TRBJ2-2. TRBV21-1 is a pseudogene. The CDR3 has 14 residues. The CDR3 sequence is CASSKFGNTGELFF. For the CDR3, the DNA is TGTGCCAGCAGCAAATTTGGGAACACCGGGGAGCTGTTTTTT.

The gene calls are TRBV7-2 and TRBJ2-3; D perhaps matches TRBD2 (5 bases). The ends were cut back, 5 bases at V and 3 bases at J, with 18 bases in the middle. Germline V gene lookup returns CDR1 SGHTA and CDR2 FQGNSA. The CDR3 runs 16 residues. CDR3 DNA: TGTGCCAGCAGCCCACCTAACGGGGTAACAACAGATACGCAGTATTTT. Amino acid sequence: CASSPPNGVTTDTQYF.

This chain links TRBV28 with TRBJ1-2, with TRBD1 identical over 8 bases. This CDR3 spans 14 amino acids. The V gene's germline CDR1 is MDHEN and CDR2 SYDVKM. V trimming: 11 bases; J trimming: 6 bases; junction bases outside the gene matches: 14. CDR3 in amino acids: CAGFGQGGSHGYTF. CDR3 DNA: TGTGCCGGCTTCGGACAGGGCGGAAGCCATGGCTACACCTTC.

The V gene is TRBV4-3, the J gene TRBJ1-4, with D maybe TRBD1 (6 bases). V was trimmed by 0 bases and J by 7 bases, leaving 21 bases between them. In germline, CDR1 is LGHNA, CDR2 YSLEER. This CDR3 is 18 amino acids long. In DNA, the CDR3 is TGCGCCAGCAGCCAAGATGGTGTAGGAACAGGGCGTGGTGAAAAACTGTTTTTT. The encoded protein is CASSQDGVGTGRGEKLFF.